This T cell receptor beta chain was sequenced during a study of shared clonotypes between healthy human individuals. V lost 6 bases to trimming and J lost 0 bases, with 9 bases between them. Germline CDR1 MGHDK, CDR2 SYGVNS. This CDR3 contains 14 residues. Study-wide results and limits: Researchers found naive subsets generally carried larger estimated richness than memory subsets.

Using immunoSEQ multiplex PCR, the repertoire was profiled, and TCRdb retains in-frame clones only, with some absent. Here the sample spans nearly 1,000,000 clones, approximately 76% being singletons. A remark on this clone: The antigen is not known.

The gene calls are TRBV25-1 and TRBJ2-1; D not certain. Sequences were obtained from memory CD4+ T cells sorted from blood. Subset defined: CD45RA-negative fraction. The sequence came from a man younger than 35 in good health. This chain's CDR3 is CASRGKASYNEQFF. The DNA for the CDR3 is TGTGCCAGCAGGGGGAAGGCCTCCTACAATGAGCAGTTCTTC.